A single sample is the source of the 9 T cell receptor beta chains below, sequenced in a study of radiotherapy plus CTLA-4 blockade in lung cancer. TCRdb's copy holds only in-frame clones and misses some; the assay was immunoSEQ multiplex PCR. This table has 65,000 to 70,000 clones, roughly 85% appearing once. This material consisted of peripheral blood, taken from a patient treated with radiotherapy plus ipilimumab. These TCRs come from a human donor with non-small cell lung cancer who had a complete response to radiotherapy plus ipilimumab.

The V gene is TRBV7-2, the J gene TRBJ2-3; D may correspond to TRBD1 or TRBD2 (6 bases each). CDR1 is SGHTA, CDR2 FQGNSA, per germline. This CDR3 has 18 amino acids. V lost 1 base and J 2 bases, leaving 19 bases between the germline ends. CDR3 sequence (DNA): TGTGCCAGCAGCTTAGAGGGGGAGGCCCGAAAACACACAGATACGCAGTATTTT. Its protein is CASSLEGEARKHTDTQYF. The complete variable domain, with remaining parts taken from reference TRBV7-2 and TRBJ2-3, reads GAGVSQSPSNKVTEKGKDVELRCDPISGHTALYWYRQSLGQGLEFLIYFQGNSAPDKSGLPSDRFSAERTGGSVSTLTIQRTQQEDSAVYLCASSLEGEARKHTDTQYFGPGTRLTVL.

This rearrangement joins TRBV30 to TRBJ2-7; the D gene is possibly TRBD2 (5 bases). Trimming left V 0 bases short and J 7 bases short, with 7 bases between. The CDR3 totals 11 residues. The germline CDR1 and CDR2 sequences are GTSNPN and SVGIG (reference sequence). The CDR3 region has the DNA TGTGCCTGGAGTGTCCGGAGGGAGCAGTACTTC. This encodes CAWSVRREQYF.

The chain couples TRBV25-1 to TRBJ1-5, with D possibly TRBD1 on 6 matching bases. There are 13 residues in the CDR3. The V end was cut by 5 bases, the J end by 5 bases, with 10 bases between. Germline V gene sequence: CDR1 MGHDK, CDR2 SYGVNS. As DNA, the CDR3 is TGTGCCAGCAGTAGGGGGGGCCATCAGCCCCAGCATTTT. Amino acids: CASSRGGHQPQHF.

This clone occurred a few times. The chain links TRBV5-6 to TRBJ2-7; the D gene is possibly TRBD1 (6 bases). The ends were cut back, 5 bases at V and 6 bases at J, with 15 bases in the middle. Per germline, CDR1 SGHDT and CDR2 YYEEEE. The CDR3 runs 13 residues. The CDR3 coding sequence is TGTGCCAGCAGGTTACACACAGGGACCGAGCAGTACGTC. The encoded protein is CASRLHTGTEQYV.

The chain joins TRBV5-1 to TRBJ2-3, with 8 bases aligning to TRBD1. CDR1 SGHRS and CDR2 YFSETQ come from the germline V gene. Losses at the gene ends were 0 bases for V and 5 bases for J; bases not matched to a gene: 8. The CDR3 is made up of 16 amino acids. CDR3 sequence: CASSLEGRGRGDTQYF. Written as DNA, the CDR3 is TGCGCCAGCAGCTTGGAAGGCAGGGGGCGCGGAGATACGCAGTATTTT.

The chain carries TRBV18 and TRBJ1-1; TRBD1 matches at 7 bases. Germline CDR1 is KGHSH and CDR2 is LQKENI. With V trimmed by 4 bases and J by 4 bases, 3 bases remained unmatched. This CDR3 region has 13 residues. The DNA for the CDR3 is TGTGCCAGCTCACGGGACAGTAGCACTGAAGCTTTCTTT. It specifies CASSRDSSTEAFF.

This clone was detected a few times. The chain is built from TRBV12-5 and TRBJ1-5; D not resolved. This CDR3 contains 11 residues. Germline V gives CDR1 LGHNT, CDR2 FRNRAP. V dropped 7 bases and J dropped 6 bases, with 7 bases sitting between them. CDR3 DNA: TGTGCTAGTGCCGAAGGTCAGCCCCAGCATTTT. Translating gives CASAEGQPQHF.

This chain connects TRBV19 to TRBJ2-1; D may be TRBD1 (5 bases). Germline V gene lookup returns CDR1 LNHDA and CDR2 SQIVND (reference sequence). The V end lost 7 bases, the J end lost 7 bases, and 17 bases lay between the germline ends. The CDR3 runs 14 residues. CDR3 nucleotide sequence: TGTGCCAGTATCGCAGGGCAGGTCGGAAATGAGCAGTTCTTC. This translates into CASIAGQVGNEQFF.

The chain links TRBV11-2 to TRBJ1-1; no reliable D call. Germline V gene lookup returns CDR1 SGHAT and CDR2 FQNNGV. Trimming removed 5 bases from V and 3 bases from J, with 10 bases in between. The CDR3 sequence is 13 residues long. The CDR3 here is CASSKVRHTEAFF. The CDR3 nucleotides read TGTGCCAGCAGCAAGGTGAGGCACACTGAAGCTTTCTTT. Filled out from reference TRBV11-2 and TRBJ1-1, the complete variable domain reads EAGVAQSPRYKIIEKRQSVAFWCNPISGHATLYWYQQILGQGPKLLIQFQNNGVVDDSQLPKDRFSAERLKGVDSTLKIQPAKLEDSAVYLCASSKVRHTEAFFGQGTRLTVV.